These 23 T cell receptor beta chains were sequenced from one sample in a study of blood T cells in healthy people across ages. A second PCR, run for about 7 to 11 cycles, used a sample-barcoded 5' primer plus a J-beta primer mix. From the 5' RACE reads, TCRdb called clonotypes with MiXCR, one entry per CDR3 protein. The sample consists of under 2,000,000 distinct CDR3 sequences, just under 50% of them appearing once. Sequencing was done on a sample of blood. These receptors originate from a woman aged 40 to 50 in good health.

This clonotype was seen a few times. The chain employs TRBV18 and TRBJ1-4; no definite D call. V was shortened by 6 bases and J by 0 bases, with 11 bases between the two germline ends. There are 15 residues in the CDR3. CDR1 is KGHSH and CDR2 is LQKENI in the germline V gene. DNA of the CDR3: TGTGCCAGCTCGCCGGACCTTGCAACTAATGAAAAACTGTTTTTT. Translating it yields CASSPDLATNEKLFF.

The CDR3 bases are TGCAGTGCTAGAAATCGACAGGGGGCTTATGACATTCAGTACTTC. Its protein is CSARNRQGAYDIQYF. The chain combines TRBV20-1 with TRBJ2-4; 10 bases are shared with TRBD1. The CDR3 is 15 amino acids. V dropped 2 bases and J dropped 8; count of bases not matched to a gene: 9. Germline V gene data show CDR1 as DFQATT and CDR2 as SNEGSKA (reference sequence).

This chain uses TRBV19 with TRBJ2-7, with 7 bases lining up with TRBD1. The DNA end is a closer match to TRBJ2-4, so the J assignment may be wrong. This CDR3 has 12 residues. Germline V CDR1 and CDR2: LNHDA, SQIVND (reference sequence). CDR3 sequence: CASRGTKNIQYF. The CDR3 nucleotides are TGTGCCAGCAGGGGGACGAAAAACATTCAGTACTTC.

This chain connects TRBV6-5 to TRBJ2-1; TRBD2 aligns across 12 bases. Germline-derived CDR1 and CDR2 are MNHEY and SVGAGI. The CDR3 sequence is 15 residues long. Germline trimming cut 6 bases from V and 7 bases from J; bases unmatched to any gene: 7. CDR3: CASSLPGTSGNEQFF. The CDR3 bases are TGTGCCAGCAGCCTTCCCGGGACTAGCGGGAATGAGCAGTTCTTC.

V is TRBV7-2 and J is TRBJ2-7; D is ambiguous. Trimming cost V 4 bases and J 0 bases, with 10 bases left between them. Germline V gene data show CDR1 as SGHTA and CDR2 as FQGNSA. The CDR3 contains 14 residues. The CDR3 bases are TGTGCCAGCAGCTCTGACCCCGTCTCCTACGAGCAGTACTTC. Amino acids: CASSSDPVSYEQYF.

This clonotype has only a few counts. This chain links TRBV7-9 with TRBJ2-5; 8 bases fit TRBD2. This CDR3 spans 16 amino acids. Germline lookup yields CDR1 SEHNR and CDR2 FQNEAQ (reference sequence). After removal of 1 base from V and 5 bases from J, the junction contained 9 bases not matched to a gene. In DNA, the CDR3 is TGTGCCAGCAGCTTAGAGGGGACTAGTCGGAGGGAGACCCAGTACTTC. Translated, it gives CASSLEGTSRRETQYF. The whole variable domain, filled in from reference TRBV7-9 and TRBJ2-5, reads DTGVSQNPRHKITKRGQNVTFRCDPISEHNRLYWYRQTLGQGPEFLTYFQNEAQLEKSRLLSDRFSAERPKGSFSTLEIQRTEQGDSAMYLCASSLEGTSRRETQYFGPGTRLLVL.

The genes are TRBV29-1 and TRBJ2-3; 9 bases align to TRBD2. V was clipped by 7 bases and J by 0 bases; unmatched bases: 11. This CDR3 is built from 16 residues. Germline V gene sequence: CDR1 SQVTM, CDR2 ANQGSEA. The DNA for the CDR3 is TGCAGCGCCCTTCCCCCTAGCGGGGTTAGCACAGATACGCAGTATTTT. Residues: CSALPPSGVSTDTQYF.

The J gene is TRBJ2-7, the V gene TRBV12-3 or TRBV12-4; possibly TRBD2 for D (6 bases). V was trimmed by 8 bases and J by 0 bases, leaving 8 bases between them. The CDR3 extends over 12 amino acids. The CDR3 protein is CASGLNSYEQYF. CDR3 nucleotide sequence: TGTGCCAGCGGACTAAACTCCTACGAGCAGTACTTC.

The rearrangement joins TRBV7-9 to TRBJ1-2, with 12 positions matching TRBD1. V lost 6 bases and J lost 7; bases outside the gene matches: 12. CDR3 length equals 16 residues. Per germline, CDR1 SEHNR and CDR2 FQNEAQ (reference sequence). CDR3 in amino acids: CASRFLPGQGAIGYTF. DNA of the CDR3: TGTGCCAGCAGATTTCTACCGGGACAGGGGGCCATTGGCTACACCTTC.

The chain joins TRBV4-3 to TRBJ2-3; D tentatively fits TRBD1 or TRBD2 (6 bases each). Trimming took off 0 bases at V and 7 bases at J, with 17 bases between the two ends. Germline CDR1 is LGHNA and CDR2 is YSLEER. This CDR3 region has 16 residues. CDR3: CASSQDSRGQVNTQYF. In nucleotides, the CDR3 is TGCGCCAGCAGCCAAGATAGCCGGGGGCAGGTGAATACGCAGTATTTT.

The CDR3 loop reads CASSLAGGVVSGYTF. CDR3 sequence (DNA): TGTGCCAGCAGCTTGGCCGGCGGGGTTGTAAGTGGCTACACCTTC. The V gene is TRBV5-6, the J gene TRBJ1-2; D unresolved. The CDR3 covers 15 residues. CDR1 and CDR2 from the germline V gene are SGHDT and YYEEEE. V dropped 0 bases and J dropped 7 bases, with 16 bases sitting between them.

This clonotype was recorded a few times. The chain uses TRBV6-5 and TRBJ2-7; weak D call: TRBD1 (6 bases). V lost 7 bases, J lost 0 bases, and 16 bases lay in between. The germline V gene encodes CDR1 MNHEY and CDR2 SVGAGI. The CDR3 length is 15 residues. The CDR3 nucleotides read TGTGCCAGCACCCCCTTAGGGACACTCTCCTACGAGCAGTACTTC. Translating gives CASTPLGTLSYEQYF.

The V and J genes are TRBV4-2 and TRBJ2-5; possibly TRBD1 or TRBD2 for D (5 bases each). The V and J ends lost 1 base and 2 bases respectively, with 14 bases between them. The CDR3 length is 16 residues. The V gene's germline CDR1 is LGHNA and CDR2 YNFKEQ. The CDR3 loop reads CASSQGTGTSQETQYF. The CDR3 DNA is TGTGCCAGCAGCCAAGGGACGGGGACCAGTCAAGAGACCCAGTACTTC.

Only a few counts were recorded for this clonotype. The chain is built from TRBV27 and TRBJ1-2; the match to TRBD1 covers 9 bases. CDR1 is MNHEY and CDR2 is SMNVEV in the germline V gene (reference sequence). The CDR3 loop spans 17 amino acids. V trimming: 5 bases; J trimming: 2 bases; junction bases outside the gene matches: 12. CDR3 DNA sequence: TGTGCCAGCAGTCGTCACCGACAGGGGGTAAAGAACTATGGCTACACCTTC. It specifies CASSRHRQGVKNYGYTF.

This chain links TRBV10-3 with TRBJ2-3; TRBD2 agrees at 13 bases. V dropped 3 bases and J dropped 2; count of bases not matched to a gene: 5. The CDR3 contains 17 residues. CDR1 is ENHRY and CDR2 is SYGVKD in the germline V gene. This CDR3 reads CAISDRLAGGLTDTQYF. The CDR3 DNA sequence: TGTGCCATCAGTGACCGACTAGCGGGGGGCCTCACAGATACGCAGTATTTT.

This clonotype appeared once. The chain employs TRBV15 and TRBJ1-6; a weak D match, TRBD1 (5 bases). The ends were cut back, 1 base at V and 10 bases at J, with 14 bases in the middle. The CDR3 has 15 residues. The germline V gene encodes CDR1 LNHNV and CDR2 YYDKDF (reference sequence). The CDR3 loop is CATSRGGRVRSPLHF. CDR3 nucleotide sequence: TGTGCCACCAGCAGAGGGGGCAGGGTGCGGTCACCCCTCCACTTT. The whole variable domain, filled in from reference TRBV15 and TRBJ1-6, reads DAMVIQNPRYQVTQFGKPVTLSCSQTLNHNVMYWYQQKSSQAPKLLFHYYDKDFNNEADTPDNFQSRRPNTSFCFLDIRSPGLGDTAMYLCATSRGGRVRSPLHFGNGTRLTVT.

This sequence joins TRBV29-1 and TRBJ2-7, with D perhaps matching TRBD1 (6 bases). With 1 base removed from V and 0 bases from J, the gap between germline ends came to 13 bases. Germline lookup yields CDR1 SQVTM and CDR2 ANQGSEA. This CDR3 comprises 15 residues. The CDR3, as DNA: TGCAGCGTTGAAGGTAGAGGGGGACACTCCTACGAGCAGTACTTC. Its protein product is CSVEGRGGHSYEQYF.

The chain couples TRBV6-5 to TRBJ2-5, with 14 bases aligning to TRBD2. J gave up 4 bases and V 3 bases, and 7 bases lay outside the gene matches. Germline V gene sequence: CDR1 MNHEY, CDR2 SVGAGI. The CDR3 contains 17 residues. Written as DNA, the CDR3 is TGTGCCAGCAGTTATAGGACTAGCGGGGGGATCCGAGAGACCCAGTACTTC. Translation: CASSYRTSGGIRETQYF.

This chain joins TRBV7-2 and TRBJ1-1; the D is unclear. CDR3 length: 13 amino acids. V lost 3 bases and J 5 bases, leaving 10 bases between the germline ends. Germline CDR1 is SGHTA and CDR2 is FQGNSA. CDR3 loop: CASSLERETEAFF. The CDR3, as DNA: TGTGCCAGCAGCTTGGAGAGGGAGACTGAAGCTTTCTTT.

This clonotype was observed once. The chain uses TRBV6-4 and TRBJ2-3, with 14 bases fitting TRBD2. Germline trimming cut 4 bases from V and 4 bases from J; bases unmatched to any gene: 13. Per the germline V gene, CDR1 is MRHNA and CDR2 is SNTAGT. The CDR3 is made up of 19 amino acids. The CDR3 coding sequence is TGTGCCAGCAGTGGCAGGGGACTAGCGGGGGCCGTTGGGGCAGATACGCAGTATTTT. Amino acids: CASSGRGLAGAVGADTQYF.

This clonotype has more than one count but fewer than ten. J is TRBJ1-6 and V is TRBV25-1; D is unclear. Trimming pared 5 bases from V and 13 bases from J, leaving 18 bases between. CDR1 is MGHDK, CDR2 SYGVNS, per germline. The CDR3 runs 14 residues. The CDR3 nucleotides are TGTGCCAGCAGTCTCACGGCGGGAATTCACCCCCTCCACTTT. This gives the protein CASSLTAGIHPLHF.

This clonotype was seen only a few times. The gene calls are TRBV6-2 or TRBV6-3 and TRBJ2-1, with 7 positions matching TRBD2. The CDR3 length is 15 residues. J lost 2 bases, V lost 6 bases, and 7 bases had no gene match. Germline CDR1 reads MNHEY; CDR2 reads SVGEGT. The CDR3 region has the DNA TGTGCCAGCAGGGCACCGGGGGGTACCTACAATGAGCAGTTCTTC. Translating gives CASRAPGGTYNEQFF.

The CDR3 region is CASSSYLYIHGQFF. The CDR3 coding sequence is TGTGCCAGCAGCTCCTATTTGTACATTCATGGGCAGTTCTTC. The chain links TRBV7-2 to TRBJ2-1; no definite D call. Between the trimmed V and J ends, which lost 4 bases and 12 bases, there was a span of 19 bases. There are 14 residues in the CDR3. Germline V gene sequence: CDR1 SGHTA, CDR2 FQGNSA.